The rows below give T cell receptor beta chains drawn from one sample of a study of chemoradiotherapy in HPV16-positive cancers. Produced via immunoSEQ multiplex PCR; TCRdb's table is partial and in-frame only. The repertoire holds about 7,300 clones, with roughly nine tenths as singletons. The biological material was taken from a patient who underwent chemoradiotherapy. The receptors were gathered from a human donor with HPV-associated anogenital cancer. Both conserved end residues are part of each CDR3. The order of the fields is V gene, J gene, D gene, clone size, CDR3 protein, CDR3 DNA. D genes are given only for firm matches. Clone size is shown for a subset of rows, as once, few, many or a class of expanded clone.

TRBV11-2	TRBJ2-5	TRBD2	NA	CASSLGLKLAGQETQYF	TGTGCCAGCAGCTTAGGGCTTAAACTAGCGGGACAAGAGACCCAGTACTTC
TRBV5-1	TRBJ2-2	NA	NA	CASMGLGLDTGELFF	TGCGCCAGCATGGGTCTGGGTCTAGACACCGGGGAGCTGTTTTTT
TRBV27	TRBJ2-5	NA	NA	CASSSFAQETQYF	TGTGCCAGCAGTTCTTTTGCCCAAGAGACCCAGTACTTC
TRBV13	TRBJ2-6	NA	NA	CASSLGRANVLTF	TGTGCCAGCAGCTTAGGGAGGGCCAACGTCCTGACTTTC
TRBV7-3	TRBJ2-5	TRBD2	NA	CASSFRGGPGETQYF	TGTGCCAGCAGCTTCCGCGGGGGGCCTGGAGAGACCCAGTACTTC
TRBV19	TRBJ1-5	TRBD1	NA	CASSTTSTGSNQPQHF	TGTGCCAGTAGTACCACCTCGACAGGGTCTAATCAGCCCCAGCATTTT
TRBV19	TRBJ1-5	NA	once	CASSILPGSIGNQPQHF	TGTGCCAGTAGTATCCTCCCCGGCAGCATCGGCAATCAGCCCCAGCATTTT
TRBV9	TRBJ2-1	TRBD1	once	CASSVARGTGLNEQFF	TGTGCCAGCAGCGTAGCTAGGGGGACAGGGCTCAATGAGCAGTTCTTC
TRBV5-1	TRBJ1-1	NA	NA	CASSLTGVDAFF	TGCGCCAGCAGCTTGACTGGGGTAGATGCTTTCTTT
TRBV5-4	TRBJ1-3	NA	NA	CASSLKTENGNTIYF	TGTGCCAGCAGCTTAAAGACAGAGAACGGAAACACCATATATTTT
TRBV7-8	TRBJ1-5	NA	NA	CASSPTESRGRAQHF	TGTGCCAGCAGCCCGACTGAGTCGAGGGGAAGGGCCCAGCATTTT
TRBV9	TRBJ2-3	TRBD2	NA	CASNYWGLAGDTDTQYF	TGTGCCAGCAATTACTGGGGGCTAGCGGGAGACACAGATACGCAGTATTTT
TRBV4-1	TRBJ2-7	TRBD2	once	CASSQEATSAYEQYF	TGCGCCAGCAGCCAAGAGGCGACTAGCGCCTACGAGCAGTACTTC
TRBV5-1	TRBJ2-5	NA	NA	CASSLRGEETQYF	TGCGCCAGCAGCTTGAGAGGGGAGGAGACCCAGTACTTC
TRBV19	TRBJ2-3	TRBD2	NA	CASSILAGGPNGDTQYF	TGTGCCAGTAGCATACTAGCGGGGGGGCCTAATGGAGATACGCAGTATTTT
TRBV6-5	TRBJ2-1	NA	once	CASSYSGVPGEQFF	TGTGCCAGCAGTTACTCGGGAGTCCCCGGTGAGCAGTTCTTC
TRBV5-4	TRBJ2-6	NA	NA	CASSPTGFSGANVLTF	TGTGCCAGCAGTCCTACAGGCTTCTCTGGGGCCAACGTCCTGACTTTC
TRBV11-3	TRBJ1-2	NA	NA	CASSREGQGYGYTF	TGTGCCAGCAGCCGAGAAGGTCAGGGCTATGGCTACACCTTC
TRBV15	TRBJ2-1	NA	NA	CATSRDGGYNEQFF	TGTGCCACCAGCAGAGATGGGGGGTACAATGAGCAGTTCTTC
TRBV5-6	TRBJ1-1	NA	NA	CASSLRGLMNTEAFF	TGTGCCAGCAGCTTGCGGGGGCTCATGAACACTGAAGCTTTCTTT
TRBV6-1	TRBJ1-1	NA	once	CASSETTVPGTEAFF	TGTGCCAGCAGTGAAACGACAGTGCCTGGCACTGAAGCTTTCTTT
TRBV9	TRBJ1-5	TRBD1	NA	CASSVGQGLGGQPQHF	TGTGCCAGCAGCGTCGGACAGGGGCTCGGCGGTCAGCCCCAGCATTTT
TRBV14	TRBJ1-5	NA	NA	CASSQEIRGDQPQHF	TGTGCCAGCAGCCAAGAGATACGGGGGGATCAGCCCCAGCATTTT
TRBV27	TRBJ2-7	TRBD1	NA	CASRSDRGRYEQYF	TGTGCCAGCAGGAGTGACAGGGGGCGGTACGAGCAGTACTTC
TRBV27	TRBJ1-5	NA	NA	CASMRGSEAGPQHF	TGTGCCAGCATGAGGGGTAGTGAGGCCGGACCCCAGCATTTT
TRBV30	TRBJ1-2	NA	NA	CAWRARGYTF	TGTGCCTGGAGGGCGCGAGGCTACACCTTC
TRBV5-1	TRBJ2-5	NA	NA	CASSLLTLETQYF	TGCGCCAGCAGCTTGTTGACGCTTGAGACCCAGTACTTC
TRBV14	TRBJ1-1	NA	NA	CASSGSGGGGTEAFF	TGTGCCAGCAGCGGGTCAGGAGGAGGTGGCACTGAAGCTTTCTTT
TRBV21-1	TRBJ2-1	NA	NA	CASSPRTGGPYYNEQFF	TGTGCCAGCAGCCCCCGGACAGGGGGCCCTTACTACAATGAGCAGTTCTTC
TRBV9	TRBJ2-7	TRBD2	NA	CASSVQGLARDEQYF	TGTGCCAGCAGCGTTCAGGGACTAGCGAGAGACGAGCAGTACTTC
TRBV5-1	TRBJ2-1	TRBD2	NA	CASSTGLAGGSSVRNEQFF	TGCGCCAGCAGCACGGGACTAGCGGGAGGTTCCTCGGTGAGAAATGAGCAGTTCTTC
TRBV19	TRBJ2-5	NA	NA	CASSIQGTTQYF	TGTGCCAGTAGTATCCAGGGCACGACCCAGTACTTC
TRBV2	TRBJ1-2	NA	few	CASSEVTGVARNYGYTF	TGTGCCAGCAGTGAAGTGACGGGGGTAGCGCGAAACTATGGCTACACCTTC
TRBV5-1	TRBJ2-5	TRBD2	NA	CASSFGSSGGETQYF	TGCGCCAGCAGCTTCGGTTCGAGCGGGGGGGAGACCCAGTACTTC
TRBV4-1	TRBJ1-5	NA	NA	CASSPSRTISNQPQHF	TGCGCCAGCAGTCCCTCCAGAACCATTAGCAATCAGCCCCAGCATTTT
TRBV7-6	TRBJ2-1	TRBD2	NA	CASSPEASGLVIYNEQFF	TGTGCCAGCAGCCCTGAAGCTTCGGGACTAGTGATCTACAATGAGCAGTTCTTC
TRBV6-1	TRBJ1-5	NA	NA	CASTPQVYNQPQHF	TGTGCCAGCACCCCTCAGGTATACAATCAGCCCCAGCATTTT
TRBV11-1	TRBJ2-7	TRBD1	NA	CASSLKFGTGVEQYF	TGTGCCAGCAGCTTGAAGTTTGGGACAGGGGTCGAGCAGTACTTC
TRBV7-2	TRBJ2-5	TRBD1	NA	CASSRWTGGFETQYF	TGTGCCAGCAGCCGATGGACAGGGGGATTCGAGACCCAGTACTTC
TRBV5-4	TRBJ2-2	NA	NA	CASSFYTGELFF	TGTGCCAGCAGCTTTTACACCGGGGAGCTGTTTTTT
TRBV2	TRBJ2-7	NA	NA	CASSEFFGAGAYEQYF	TGTGCCAGCAGTGAATTTTTCGGGGCAGGCGCCTACGAGCAGTACTTC
TRBV2	TRBJ2-3	TRBD2	NA	CASSESWREATDTQYF	TGTGCCAGCAGTGAATCTTGGCGGGAGGCCACAGATACGCAGTATTTT
TRBV5-1	TRBJ1-2	TRBD1	NA	CASSADRAYGYTF	TGCGCCAGCAGCGCAGACAGGGCCTATGGCTACACCTTC
TRBV5-5	TRBJ2-4	NA	NA	CASSYLRGGQVANIQYF	TGTGCCAGCAGCTACCTCCGGGGGGGACAGGTGGCTAACATTCAGTACTTC
TRBV6-5	TRBJ1-1	NA	NA	CASSQAGRTEAFF	TGTGCCAGCTCCCAAGCGGGGCGCACTGAAGCTTTCTTT
TRBV6-5	TRBJ2-7	TRBD1	NA	CASSGGQVPAYEQYF	TGTGCCAGCAGCGGGGGACAGGTACCCGCCTACGAGCAGTACTTC
TRBV13	TRBJ1-4	NA	NA	CASSLKVANEKLFF	TGTGCCAGCAGCTTAAAGGTAGCTAATGAAAAACTGTTTTTT
TRBV27	TRBJ2-2	NA	NA	CASSFLRANTGELFF	TGTGCCAGCAGTTTTCTCAGGGCGAACACCGGGGAGCTGTTTTTT
TRBV6-4	TRBJ1-1	NA	NA	CASSPHDGAEAFF	TGTGCCAGCAGTCCCCATGACGGGGCTGAAGCTTTCTTT
TRBV25-1	TRBJ2-3	NA	NA	CASSGRDSTDTQYF	TGTGCCAGCAGTGGGAGGGACTCCACAGATACGCAGTATTTT
TRBV15	TRBJ1-2	NA	NA	CATSRDGGNLGGYTF	TGTGCCACCAGCAGAGATGGTGGTAACCTAGGTGGCTACACCTTC
TRBV27	TRBJ1-2	NA	few	CASSSAGLVGGYTF	TGTGCCAGCAGTTCTGCGGGGTTGGTGGGGGGCTACACCTTC
TRBV6-6	TRBJ1-2	NA	NA	CASSTTGTVNYGYTF	TGTGCCAGCAGTACGACCGGGACGGTGAACTATGGCTACACCTTC
TRBV19	TRBJ1-2	NA	NA	CASSRGDFYGYTF	TGTGCCAGTAGCAGAGGAGATTTCTATGGCTACACCTTC